This T cell receptor (beta chain) originates from a study of T cells after yellow fever vaccination. Study as a whole: Libraries from low-cell-number fractions were prepared with the SMART-Seq v4 Ultra Low Input RNA kit.

V shed 0 bases, J shed 4 bases, and the junction held 9 bases outside the gene matches. Germline CDR1 reads LNHDA; CDR2 reads SQIVND (reference sequence). The CDR3 length is 17 residues. TCRdb reprocessed the 5' RACE reads via MiXCR and lists one record per CDR3 protein. The data contain hundreds of thousands of distinct CDR3 sequences, roughly a fifth of them singletons. Only a few counts were recorded for this clonotype. Its antigen is unidentified. Study-level results: Only a minor proportion of clonotypes was detected across both CD4 and CD8 compartments.

The sample was PBMCs, taken 20 to 25 days after the first yellow fever vaccination. The V call is TRBV19, the J call TRBJ2-4; 7 nucleotides line up with TRBD1. The TCR comes from a man aged 18 to 35 who received the YFV17D yellow fever vaccine. The CDR3: CASSIEGGNLGKNIQYF. Written as DNA, the CDR3 is TGTGCCAGTAGTATAGAAGGGGGCAACCTCGGGAAAAACATTCAGTACTTC. Full variable domain (rest looked up from reference TRBV19 and TRBJ2-4): DGGITQSPKYLFRKEGQNVTLSCEQNLNHDAMYWYRQDPGQGLRLIYYSQIVNDFQKGDIAEGYSVSREKKESFPLTVTSAQKNPTAFYLCASSIEGGNLGKNIQYFGAGTRLSVL.